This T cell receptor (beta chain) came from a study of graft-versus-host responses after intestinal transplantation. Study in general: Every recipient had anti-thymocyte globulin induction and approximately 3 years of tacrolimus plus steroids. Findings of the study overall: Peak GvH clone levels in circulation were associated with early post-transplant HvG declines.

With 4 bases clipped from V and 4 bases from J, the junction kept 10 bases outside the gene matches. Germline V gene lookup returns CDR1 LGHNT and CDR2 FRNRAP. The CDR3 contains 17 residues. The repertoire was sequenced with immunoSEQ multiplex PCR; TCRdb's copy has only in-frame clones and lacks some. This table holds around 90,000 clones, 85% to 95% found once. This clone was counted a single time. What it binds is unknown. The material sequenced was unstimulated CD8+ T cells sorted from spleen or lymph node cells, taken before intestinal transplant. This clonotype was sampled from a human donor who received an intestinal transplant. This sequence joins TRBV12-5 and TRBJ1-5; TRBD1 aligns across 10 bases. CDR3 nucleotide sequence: TGTGCTAGTGGTTCTGGACAGGGGGAGTTTGGTAATCAGCCCCAGCATTTT. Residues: CASGSGQGEFGNQPQHF.